This T cell receptor beta chain was observed in a study of blood T cell repertoires in COVID-19. Study as a whole: Samples taken during acute and convalescent COVID-19 were collected in the United States, Italy and Spain. Sample material is recorded as cDNA or gDNA derived from T cells, B-cell-depleted T cells, or PBMCs.

The J segment lost 2 bases and the V segment lost 4 bases, leaving 9 bases of the junction unmatched. The CDR3 extends over 16 amino acids. CDR1 and CDR2 (germline): SGHDT, YYEEEE. Original processing notes: Counts of nucleated cells, estimated from reference gene primer amplification, were obtained. The method was immunoSEQ multiplex PCR; TCRdb's version includes in-frame clones alone and lacks a portion of them. The D gene and trimming were derived from the DNA, and the V and J assignments and clone size from that table. Here the sample spans a few hundred thousand clones, 70% to 85% being singletons. Participant reports of clinical history set cohort assignment.

This TCR came from a woman in her thirties or forties with acute COVID-19. The chain couples TRBV5-6 to TRBJ2-3; 8 nucleotides align to TRBD2. The sequenced sample was PBMCs or T cells enriched from blood (not recorded which). CDR3 nucleotides: TGTGCCAGCAGCGTCACACTAGCGGAGACCACAGATACGCAGTATTTT. This gives the protein CASSVTLAETTDTQYF.